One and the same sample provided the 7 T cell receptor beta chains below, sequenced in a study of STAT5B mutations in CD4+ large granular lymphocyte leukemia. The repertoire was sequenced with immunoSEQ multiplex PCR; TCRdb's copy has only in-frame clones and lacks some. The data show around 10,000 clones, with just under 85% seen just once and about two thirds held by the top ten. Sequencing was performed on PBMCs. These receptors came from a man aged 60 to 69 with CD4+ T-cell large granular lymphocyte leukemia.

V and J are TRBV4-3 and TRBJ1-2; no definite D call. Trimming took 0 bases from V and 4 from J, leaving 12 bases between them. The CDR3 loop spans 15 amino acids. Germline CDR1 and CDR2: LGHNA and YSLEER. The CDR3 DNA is TGCGCCAGCAGCCAAGATCGGCAGTCGCCCTATGGCTACACCTTC. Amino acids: CASSQDRQSPYGYTF.

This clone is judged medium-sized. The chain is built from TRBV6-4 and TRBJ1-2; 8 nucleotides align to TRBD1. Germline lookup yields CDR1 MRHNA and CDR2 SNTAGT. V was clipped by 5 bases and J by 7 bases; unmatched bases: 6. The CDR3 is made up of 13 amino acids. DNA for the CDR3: TGTGCCAGCAGTTTCCAGGGGGCGCTTGGCTACACCTTC. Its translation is CASSFQGALGYTF.

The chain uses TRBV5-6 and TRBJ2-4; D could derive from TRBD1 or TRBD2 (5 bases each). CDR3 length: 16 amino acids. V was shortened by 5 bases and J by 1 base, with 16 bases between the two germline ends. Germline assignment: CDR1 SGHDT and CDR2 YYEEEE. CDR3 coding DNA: TGTGCCAGCAGTTTTTACGGGACGGTTGCCAAAAACATTCAGTACTTC. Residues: CASSFYGTVAKNIQYF.

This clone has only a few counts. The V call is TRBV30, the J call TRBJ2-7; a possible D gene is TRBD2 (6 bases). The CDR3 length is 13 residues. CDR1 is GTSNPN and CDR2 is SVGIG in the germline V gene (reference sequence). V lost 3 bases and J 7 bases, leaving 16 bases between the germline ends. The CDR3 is CAWSPPGEEEQYF. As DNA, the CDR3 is TGTGCCTGGAGCCCGCCGGGAGAGGAAGAGCAGTACTTC.

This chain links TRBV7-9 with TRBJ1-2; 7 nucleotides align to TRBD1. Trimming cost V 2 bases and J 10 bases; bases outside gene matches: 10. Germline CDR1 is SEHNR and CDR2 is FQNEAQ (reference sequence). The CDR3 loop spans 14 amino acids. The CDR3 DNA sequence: TGTGCCAGCAGCTTATATCAGGGACAGCACTCCTACACCTTC. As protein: CASSLYQGQHSYTF.

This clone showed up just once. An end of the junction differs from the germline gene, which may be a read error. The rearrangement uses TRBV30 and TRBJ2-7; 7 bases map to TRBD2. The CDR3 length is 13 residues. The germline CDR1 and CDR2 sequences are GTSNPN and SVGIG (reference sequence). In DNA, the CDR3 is TGTGCCCGGAGGGGCGGGAGTGACTACGAGCAGTACTTC. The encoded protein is CARRGGSDYEQYF. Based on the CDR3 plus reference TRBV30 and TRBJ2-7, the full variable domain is SQTIHQWPATLVQPVGSPLSLECTVEGTSNPNLYWYRQAAGRGLQLLFYSVGIGQISSEVPQNLSASRPQDRQFILSSKKLLLSDSGFYLCARRGGSDYEQYFGPGTRLTVT.

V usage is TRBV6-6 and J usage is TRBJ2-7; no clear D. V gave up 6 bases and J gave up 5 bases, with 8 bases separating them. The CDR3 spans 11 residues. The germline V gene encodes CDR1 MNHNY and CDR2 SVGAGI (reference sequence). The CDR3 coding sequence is TGTGCCAGCAGCGCGCGGAACGAGCAGTACTTC. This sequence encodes CASSARNEQYF.